This paragraph reports one T cell receptor (beta chain). In this sample, this clone turned up once. It has no known antigen specificity. No base quality values were provided; no much bigger clone lies one nucleotide off. Whole blood was collected in K2EDTA tubes by collaborating institutions according to the institutions' own protocols. Collaborator samples were shipped for TCRbeta analysis as frozen whole blood, isolated PBMCs, or DNA extracted from either sample type. From its cysteine to its phenylalanine, the CDR3 spans 14 amino acids. Only the CDR3 DNA is retained, 42 bases long and in frame from the first base. Trimming takes 5 bases from V and 4 bases from J, and the germline ends sit 12 bases apart. The germline V gene (reference sequence) supplies CDR1 MNHEY and CDR2 SMNVEV. The data stem from a study of blood T cell repertoires in COVID-19 (dated by TCRdb to the early 2020s). Some background on the complete study: Samples from collaborators originated in the United States, Italy and Spain and spanned both the acute and convalescent phases of COVID-19. The material from the prospective study consisted of cDNA or gDNA derived from T cells, B-cell-depleted T cells, or PBMCs. Subjects who had been exposed to COVID-19, were actively infected with it, or had recovered from it provided the deeply sampled blood TCRbeta repertoires that made up the dataset. The repertoires were released in a freely available public database meant as a resource for research on the immune response to SARS-CoV-2. Samples came from the ongoing ImmuneRACE study (first 160 participants) plus 1,254 subjects from 6 global collaborators. Sample metadata almost always included a de-identified subject ID, COVID-19 status, age in years and sex. Where available, HLA class I and class II types were taken from metadata supplied by the sample provider and were not determined by assay-based typing.

The immunoSEQ Assay, a bias-controlled multiplex PCR, was used to amplify TCRbeta CDR3 regions from genomic DNA. As for the original processing: The number of nucleated cells in each sample was estimated by amplification of reference gene primers within the assay. To quantify the absolute abundance of each unique TCRbeta CDR3 rearrangement, sequence reads were collapsed and filtered. For each sample, productive Simpson clonality was calculated as the square root of Simpson's diversity index across productive rearrangements. The source is immuneACCESS, and TCRdb retained only in-frame sequences with V and J called. Part of the clones is not carried over; for the studies checked, unresolved V genes explain less than half of this, and the remainder is unexplained. V and J calls plus clone size are reproduced from that table; the DNA served to infer D and trimming. The sample table lists about 21,000 clones, 85% to 90% of them with a count of one. The ten largest make up 17% of the sample.

Findings and caveats that apply to the study as a whole: The amount of clinical and demographic metadata varied by source and participant and was provided uncurated.

Rearrangement joined TRBV27 to TRBJ2-1; TRBD2 is a possible D gene, resting on 7 matching bases. The clonotype was recovered from a man aged 65 to 85 with acute or convalescent COVID-19. The sequenced sample consisted of peripheral blood. The DNA is TGTGCCAGCAGTCGGGGGGCAATATACAATGAGCAGTTCTTC. It specifies CASSRGAIYNEQFF.